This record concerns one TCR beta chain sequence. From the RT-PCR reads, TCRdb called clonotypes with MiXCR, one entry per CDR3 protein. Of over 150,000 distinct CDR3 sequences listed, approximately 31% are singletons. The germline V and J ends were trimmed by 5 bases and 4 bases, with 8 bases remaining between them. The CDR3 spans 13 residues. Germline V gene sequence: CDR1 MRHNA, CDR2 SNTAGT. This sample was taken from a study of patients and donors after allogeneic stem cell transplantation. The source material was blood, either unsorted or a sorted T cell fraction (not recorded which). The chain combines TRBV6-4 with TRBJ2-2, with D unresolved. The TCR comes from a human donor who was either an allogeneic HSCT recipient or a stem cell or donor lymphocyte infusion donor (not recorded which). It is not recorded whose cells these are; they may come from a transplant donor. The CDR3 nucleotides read TGTGCCAGCAGTCGTCTTCTCACCGGGGAGCTGTTTTTT. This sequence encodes CASSRLLTGELFF.